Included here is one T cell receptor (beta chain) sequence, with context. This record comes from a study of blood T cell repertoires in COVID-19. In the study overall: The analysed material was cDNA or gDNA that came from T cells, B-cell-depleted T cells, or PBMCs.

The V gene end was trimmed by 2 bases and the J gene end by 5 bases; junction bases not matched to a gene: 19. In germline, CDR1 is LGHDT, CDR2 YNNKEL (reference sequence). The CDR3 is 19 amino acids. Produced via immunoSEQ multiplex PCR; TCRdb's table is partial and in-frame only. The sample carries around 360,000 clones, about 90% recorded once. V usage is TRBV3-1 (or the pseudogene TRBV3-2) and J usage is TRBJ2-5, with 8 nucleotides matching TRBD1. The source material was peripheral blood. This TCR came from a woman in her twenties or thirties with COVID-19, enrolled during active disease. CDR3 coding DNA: TGTGCCAGCAGCCAATCGGTGGCAGGGGGCCTGGAGGGCCGCGAGACCCAGTACTTC. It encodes CASSQSVAGGLEGRETQYF.